This TCR beta chain was sequenced for a study of Graves' ophthalmopathy and Graves' hyperthyroidism. Study overall: The study drew peripheral blood at initial diagnosis, before any treatment.

Comment on this clonotype: Its target is not known. At one end the junction does not follow the germline gene, possibly because of a read error.

Scientists amplified the TCR beta CDR3 regions from RNA transcripts. HTBI primers were employed in first-round RT-PCR, then a second-round multiplex PCR followed. In TCRdb, the multiplex PCR reads were re-called with MiXCR into one record per CDR3 protein. The table has about 200,000 distinct CDR3 sequences, less than 30% seen once; the top ten hold 9.1%. Whole-study findings and limits: Sensitivity reached 85% to 90% and specificity roughly 82% for a 13-signature model separating ophthalmopathy from stable hyperthyroidism.

Germline V gene data show CDR1 as MNHEY and CDR2 as SVGEGT. The length of the CDR3 is 16 residues. A diagnosis was made from clinical symptoms together with serum thyroxine, TRAb, thyroid ultrasound and orbital computed tomography. The receptor comes from a man aged 50-60 years with Graves' ophthalmopathy. The source material was peripheral blood. This chain uses TRBV6-2 or TRBV6-3 with TRBJ2-2, with D unresolved. CDR3 DNA sequence: TGCGCCAGCAGTGAGTCGGCGGTATCGAACACCGGGGAGCTGTTTTTT. Translation: CASSESAVSNTGELFF.